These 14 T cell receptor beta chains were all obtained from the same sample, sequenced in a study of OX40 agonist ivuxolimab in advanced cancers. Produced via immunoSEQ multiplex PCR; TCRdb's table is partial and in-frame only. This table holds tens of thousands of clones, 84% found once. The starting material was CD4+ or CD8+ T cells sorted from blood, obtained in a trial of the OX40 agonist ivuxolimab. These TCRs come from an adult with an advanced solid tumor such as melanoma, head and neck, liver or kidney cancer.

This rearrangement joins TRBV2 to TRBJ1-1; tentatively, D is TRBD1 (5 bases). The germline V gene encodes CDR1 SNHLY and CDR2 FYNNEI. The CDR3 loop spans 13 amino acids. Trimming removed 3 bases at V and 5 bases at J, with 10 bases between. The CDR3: CASSDRVTTEAFF. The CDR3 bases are TGTGCCAGCAGTGACAGGGTAACAACTGAAGCTTTCTTT. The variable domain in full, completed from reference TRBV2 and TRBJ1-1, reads EPEVTQTPSHQVTQMGQEVILRCVPISNHLYFYWYRQILGQKVEFLVSFYNNEISEKSEIFDDQFSVERPDGSNFTLKIRSTKLEDSAMYFCASSDRVTTEAFFGQGTRLTVV.

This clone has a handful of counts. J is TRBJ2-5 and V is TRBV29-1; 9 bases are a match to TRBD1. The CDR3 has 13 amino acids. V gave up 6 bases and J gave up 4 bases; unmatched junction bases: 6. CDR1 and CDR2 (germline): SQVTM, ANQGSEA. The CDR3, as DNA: TGCAGCGTCACAGGGGGCCTTGGAGAGACCCAGTACTTC. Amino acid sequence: CSVTGGLGETQYF.

In DNA, the CDR3 is TGCAGTGCTAGGGGGGAGAATGAGCAGTTCTTC. It translates to CSARGENEQFF. The rearrangement links TRBV20-1 to TRBJ2-1; D is tentatively TRBD1 or TRBD2 (5 bases each). Trimming cost V 3 bases and J 7 bases, with 7 bases left between them. The CDR3 loop spans 11 amino acids. CDR1 DFQATT and CDR2 SNEGSKA come from the germline V gene (reference sequence).

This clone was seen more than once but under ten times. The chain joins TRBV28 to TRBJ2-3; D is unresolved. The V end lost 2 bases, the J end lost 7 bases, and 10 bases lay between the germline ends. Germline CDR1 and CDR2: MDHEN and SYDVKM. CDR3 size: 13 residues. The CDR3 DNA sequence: TGTGCCAGCAGTTTAAGAGTGGCCAATACGCAGTATTTT. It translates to CASSLRVANTQYF.

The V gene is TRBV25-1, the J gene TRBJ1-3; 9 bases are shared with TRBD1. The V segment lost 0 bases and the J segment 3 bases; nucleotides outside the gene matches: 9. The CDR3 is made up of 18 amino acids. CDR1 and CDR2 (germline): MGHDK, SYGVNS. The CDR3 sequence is CASSEYGTGTFSGNTIYF. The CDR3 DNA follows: TGTGCCAGCAGTGAATATGGGACAGGGACTTTCAGTGGAAACACCATATATTTT.

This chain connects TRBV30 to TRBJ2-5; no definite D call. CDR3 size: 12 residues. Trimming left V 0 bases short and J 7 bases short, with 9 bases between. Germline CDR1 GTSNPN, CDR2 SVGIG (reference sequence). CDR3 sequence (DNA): TGTGCCTGGAGTGTGGAGCATGGGACCCAGTACTTC. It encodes CAWSVEHGTQYF.

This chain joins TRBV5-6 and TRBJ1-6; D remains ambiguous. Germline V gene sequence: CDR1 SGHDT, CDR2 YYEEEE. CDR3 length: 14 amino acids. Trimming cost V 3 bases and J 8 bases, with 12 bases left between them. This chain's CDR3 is CASSYTASYSPLHF. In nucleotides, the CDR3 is TGTGCCAGCAGCTATACAGCTTCGTATTCACCCCTCCACTTT.

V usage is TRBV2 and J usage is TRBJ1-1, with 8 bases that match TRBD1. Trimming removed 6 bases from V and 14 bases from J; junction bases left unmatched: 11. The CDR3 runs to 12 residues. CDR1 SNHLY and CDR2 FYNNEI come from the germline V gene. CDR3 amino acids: CASREQGGEAFF. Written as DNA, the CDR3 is TGTGCCAGCAGAGAACAGGGGGGGGAGGCATTCTTT.

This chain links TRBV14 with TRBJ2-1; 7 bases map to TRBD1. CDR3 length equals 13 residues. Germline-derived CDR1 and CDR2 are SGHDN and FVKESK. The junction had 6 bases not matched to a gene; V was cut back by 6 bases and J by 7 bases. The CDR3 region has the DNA TGTGCCAGCAGGCAAAGCAGGGGGAATGAGCAGTTCTTC. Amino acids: CASRQSRGNEQFF.

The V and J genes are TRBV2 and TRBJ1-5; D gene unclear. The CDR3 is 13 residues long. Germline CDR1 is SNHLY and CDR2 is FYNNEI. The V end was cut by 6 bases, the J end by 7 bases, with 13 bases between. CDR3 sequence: CASRRERSQPQHF. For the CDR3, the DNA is TGTGCCAGCAGGAGGGAAAGGTCACAGCCCCAGCATTTT.

This chain's CDR3 is CASRVTGSYEQYF. For the CDR3, the DNA is TGTGCCAGCAGGGTGACAGGGTCCTACGAGCAGTACTTC. This rearrangement joins TRBV2 to TRBJ2-7, with TRBD1 matching 7 bases. This CDR3 contains 13 residues. Germline trimming cut 6 bases from V and 1 base from J; bases unmatched to any gene: 3. In germline, CDR1 is SNHLY, CDR2 FYNNEI.

Written as DNA, the CDR3 is TGTGCCAGCAGTTACCCGGGACAGCAAAAGCAGCCCCAGCATTTT. It encodes CASSYPGQQKQPQHF. The chain employs TRBV6-6 and TRBJ1-5; 7 positions match TRBD1. The junction had 8 bases not matched to a gene; V was cut back by 2 bases and J by 7 bases. Germline V gene data show CDR1 as MNHNY and CDR2 as SVGAGI (reference sequence). The CDR3 runs 15 residues.

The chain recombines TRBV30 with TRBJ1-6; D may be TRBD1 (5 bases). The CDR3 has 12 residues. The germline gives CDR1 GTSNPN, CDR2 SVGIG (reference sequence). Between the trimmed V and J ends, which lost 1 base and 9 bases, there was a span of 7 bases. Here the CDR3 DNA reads TGTGCCTGGAGTGCCAGGGCTTCACCCCTCCACTTT. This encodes CAWSARASPLHF.

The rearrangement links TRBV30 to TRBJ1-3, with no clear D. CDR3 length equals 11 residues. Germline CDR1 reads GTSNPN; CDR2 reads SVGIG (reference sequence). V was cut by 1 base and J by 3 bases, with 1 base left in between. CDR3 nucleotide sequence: TGTGCCTGGAGTGGTGGAAACACCATATATTTT. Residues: CAWSGGNTIYF.